A selection of T cell receptor beta chains follows, all from one sample in a study of blood T cell repertoires in COVID-19. Assay: immunoSEQ multiplex PCR; the TCRdb copy retains only in-frame clones and omits some. Altogether roughly 390,000 clones are present, 80% to 90% being singletons, with the ten largest covering around 9.3%. The sequenced material came from peripheral blood. The source of these receptors is a woman in her 30s with COVID-19, enrolled during active disease. Both conserved end residues are part of each CDR3. D genes are given only for firm matches. Where a row states a size, it is once, few, many or the class of an expanded clone; other rows omit it.

TRBJ2-5 | TRBD1 | NA | TRBV7-3 | TGTGCCAGCAGCGCCGGGGACAGGAGAGACGAGACCCAGTACTTC | CASSAGDRRDETQYF
TRBJ1-1 | TRBD1 | NA | TRBV5-6 | TGTGCCAGCAGACGGACAGGGGTGGATGAAGCTTTCTTT | CASRRTGVDEAFF
TRBJ2-1 | NA | NA | TRBV11-1 | TGTGCCAGCACAGAACAGGGAAAAAGCTCCTACAATGAGCAGTTCTTC | CASTEQGKSSYNEQFF
TRBJ2-1 | NA | NA | TRBV3-1/TRBV3-2 | TGTGCCAGCAGCCAAGATCTGGGAGTAGCCTTCTCCTACAATGAGCAGTTCTTC | CASSQDLGVAFSYNEQFF
TRBJ2-3 | TRBD1 | NA | TRBV24-1 | TGTGCCACCAGTGACTCGGACAGGAAGCCAGATACGCAGTATTTT | CATSDSDRKPDTQYF
TRBJ2-1 | NA | NA | TRBV7-9 | TGTGCCAGCAGCTACGACAGGAGCTCCTACAATGAGCAGTTCTTC | CASSYDRSSYNEQFF
TRBJ2-7 | NA | NA | TRBV27 | TGTGCCAGCAGTAGAACTCGCGGGGCCTACGAGCAGTACTTC | CASSRTRGAYEQYF
TRBJ1-6 | TRBD1 | NA | TRBV27 | TGTGCCAGCAGTTTTATACAGGGGAACTCACCCCTCCACTTT | CASSFIQGNSPLHF
TRBJ2-1 | TRBD2 | NA | TRBV5-4 | TGTGCCAGCAGCTTCCCGGGACTAGGGAATGAGCAGTTCTTC | CASSFPGLGNEQFF
TRBJ2-7 | TRBD2 | once | TRBV11-2 | TGTGCCAGCAGCTATTCGGGGGGGCCTTCCTACGAGCAGTACTTC | CASSYSGGPSYEQYF
TRBJ2-1 | TRBD2 | NA | TRBV4-1 | TGCGCCAGCAGCCAACGCGCGGATTTAGCGGGAGGGCCGGACAATGAGCAGTTCTTC | CASSQRADLAGGPDNEQFF
TRBJ2-7 | TRBD2 | NA | TRBV7-2 | TGTGCCAGCAGCCCTATGCGGGAGTCCCACGAGCAGTACTTC | CASSPMRESHEQYF
TRBJ2-1 | NA | NA | TRBV3-1/TRBV3-2 | TGTGCCAGCAGCCATCGGGGGAATGAGCAGTTCTTC | CASSHRGNEQFF
TRBJ2-1 | TRBD1 | NA | TRBV12-5 | TGTGCTAGTCGACAGGGGCTTTACAATGAGCAGTTCTTC | CASRQGLYNEQFF
TRBJ2-7 | TRBD2 | NA | TRBV5-1 | TGCGCCAGCAGCTTGGCACTAGCGGACGAGCAGTACTTC | CASSLALADEQYF
TRBJ2-7 | TRBD2 | NA | TRBV7-3 | TGTGCCAGCAGCCCCAGCGGGAAATCCTACGAGCAGTACTTC | CASSPSGKSYEQYF
TRBJ2-1 | TRBD2 | NA | TRBV7-9 | TGTGCCAGCACCCCCGGACTAGCGGTCGGGGGGTCCTACAATGAGCAGTTCTTC | CASTPGLAVGGSYNEQFF
TRBJ1-6 | NA | NA | TRBV5-4 | TGTGCCAGCAGCTTGTCAGGCAGGGTGAATTCACCCCTCCACTTT | CASSLSGRVNSPLHF
TRBJ2-7 | TRBD2 | once | TRBV5-4 | TGTGCCAGCAGCACCCCCCGTCTCCCGGGACTAGCGCTCTACGAGCGGTACTTC | CASSTPRLPGLALYERYF
TRBJ2-7 | NA | NA | TRBV29-1 | TGCAGCGTCGGGAAAGGGCACGAGCAGTACTTC | CSVGKGHEQYF
TRBJ2-1 | TRBD2 | NA | TRBV27 | TGTGCCAGCAGTTTCCTTCAGCGGGAGGCCACCTACAATGAGCAGTTCTTC | CASSFLQREATYNEQFF
TRBJ2-7 | TRBD1 | NA | TRBV4-2 | TGTGCCAGCAGCCAAGATACAGGGACAGTGGACTCCTACGAGCAGTACTTC | CASSQDTGTVDSYEQYF
TRBJ2-1 | TRBD2 | NA | TRBV9 | TGTGCCAGCAGCGGCCCAGCGGGAGGGCCGTTGAATGAGCAGTTCTTC | CASSGPAGGPLNEQFF
TRBJ2-1 | NA | NA | TRBV10-3 | TGTGCCATCAGCGGCCCCCCCAGCGGGCGATCCTACAATGAGCAGTTCTTC | CAISGPPSGRSYNEQFF
TRBJ1-2 | TRBD1 | NA | TRBV18 | TGTGCCAGCTCACCACAGGCAGGGGGTAACTATGGCTACACCTTC | CASSPQAGGNYGYTF
TRBJ2-7 | NA | NA | TRBV19 | TGTGCCAGTAGTCCGACGGGGAGCGGCTACGAGCAGTACTTC | CASSPTGSGYEQYF
TRBJ2-3 | TRBD2 | NA | TRBV7-3 | TGTGCCAGCAGCTGGGGGACTAGCACTGCTGATACGCAGTATTTT | CASSWGTSTADTQYF
TRBJ2-7 | NA | NA | TRBV5-6 | TGTGCCAGCAGCTTGGCTGGCAGGGCAGCCGAGCAGTACTTC | CASSLAGRAAEQYF
TRBJ2-3 | TRBD2 | NA | TRBV4-2 | TGTGCCAGCAGGCTAGCGGGGGGCACAGATACGCAGTATTTT | CASRLAGGTDTQYF
TRBJ1-1 | TRBD1 | NA | TRBV30 | TGTGCCGGTGACAGGGGCATGAACACTGAAGCTTTCTTT | CAGDRGMNTEAFF
TRBJ1-5 | NA | NA | TRBV21-1 | TGTGCCAGCAGCAAAGGCTCCCACCGGAGTCAGCCCCAGCATTTT | CASSKGSHRSQPQHF
TRBJ1-1 | NA | NA | TRBV7-2 | TGTGCCAGCAGTTGGGGGGGGCGGACGAACACTGAAGCTTTCTTT | CASSWGGRTNTEAFF
TRBJ1-6 | TRBD1 | NA | TRBV7-2 | TGTGCCAGCAGCTACGGACAGGTGGCATATAATTCACCCCTCCACTTT | CASSYGQVAYNSPLHF
TRBJ1-2 | NA | NA | TRBV3-1/TRBV3-2 | TGTGCCAGCAGCGGCCGGCGGGGGGCCTATGGCTACACCTTC | CASSGRRGAYGYTF
TRBJ2-2 | NA | NA | TRBV30 | TGTGCCTGGAGTGTAGGAGGACGCACCGGGGAGCTGTTTTTT | CAWSVGGRTGELFF
TRBJ2-3 | TRBD2 | NA | TRBV7-3 | TGTGCCAGCAAAGACGCGGGAGCCAAAGATACGCAGTATTTT | CASKDAGAKDTQYF
TRBJ1-6 | NA | NA | TRBV4-2 | TGTGCCAGCAGCCAAGCGGGGGGCCCCAATAATTCACCCCTCCACTTT | CASSQAGGPNNSPLHF
TRBJ1-3 | TRBD1 | NA | TRBV30 | TGTGCCTCTCAGGGGGTCTCTGGAAACACCATATATTTT | CASQGVSGNTIYF
TRBJ1-2 | NA | NA | TRBV5-1 | TGCGCCAGCAGCTTGGAGGCAGGCCGGTCCAACTATGGCTACACCTTC | CASSLEAGRSNYGYTF
TRBJ2-3 | NA | NA | TRBV3-1/TRBV3-2 | TGTGCCAGCAGCTTTTGGGACTCTAGCACAGATACGCAGTATTTT | CASSFWDSSTDTQYF
TRBJ1-1 | NA | NA | TRBV5-1 | TGCGCCAGCAGCTTGGAATGGCGGGGTGAAGCTTTCTTT | CASSLEWRGEAFF
TRBJ2-1 | TRBD1 | NA | TRBV7-2 | TGTGCCAGCAGCACCTCCCGGGACAGGGTGGGTGAGCAGTTCTTC | CASSTSRDRVGEQFF
TRBJ2-7 | NA | NA | TRBV5-5 | TGTGCCAGCAGCTTCCCCGGTGAAGGGGCGAGCTACGAGCAGTACTTC | CASSFPGEGASYEQYF
TRBJ2-3 | TRBD1 | NA | TRBV28 | TGTGCCAGCAGTTCCTCCCCTGGACAGGGGACAGATACGCAGTATTTT | CASSSSPGQGTDTQYF
TRBJ2-3 | TRBD1 | NA | TRBV5-1 | TGCGCCAGCAGCCCTGGACAGGCAGGTAGCACAGATACGCAGTATTTT | CASSPGQAGSTDTQYF
TRBJ2-5 | TRBD1 | few | TRBV5-5 | TGTGCCAGCAGCTTAAGGGGGCCTCAAGAGACCCAGTACTTC | CASSLRGPQETQYF
TRBJ2-5 | TRBD2 | NA | TRBV7-3 | TGTGCCAGCAGCTTAAACCCGGTGACTTCGGGGGGTCTCGGAGAGACCCAGTACTTC | CASSLNPVTSGGLGETQYF
TRBJ1-5 | TRBD1 | few | TRBV18 | TGTGCCAGCTCACCGGACAGGGGACAGCCCCAGCATTTT | CASSPDRGQPQHF
TRBJ1-5 | NA | few | TRBV4-3 | TGCGCCAGCAGCCAAGAGCGGGGGACAAAAAATCAGCCCCAGCATTTT | CASSQERGTKNQPQHF
TRBJ1-2 | NA | NA | TRBV3-1/TRBV3-2 | TGTGCCAGCAGCCATGCCGCGGGACGTGGCTACACCTTC | CASSHAAGRGYTF
TRBJ1-6 | NA | once | TRBV5-4 | TGTGCCAGCAGCTTGGGAGGGAATTCACCCCTCCACTTT | CASSLGGNSPLHF
TRBJ2-7 | NA | NA | TRBV2 | TGTGCCAGCAGACAGGGCCTGGACGAGCAGTACTTC | CASRQGLDEQYF
TRBJ1-2 | NA | NA | TRBV5-8 | TGTGCCAGCAGCTTGCAGGGTGGCTATGGCTACACCTTC | CASSLQGGYGYTF
TRBJ2-7 | NA | NA | TRBV7-2 | TGTGCCAGCAGCTTAGCGCCTCCACTAGGCGAGCAGTACTTC | CASSLAPPLGEQYF